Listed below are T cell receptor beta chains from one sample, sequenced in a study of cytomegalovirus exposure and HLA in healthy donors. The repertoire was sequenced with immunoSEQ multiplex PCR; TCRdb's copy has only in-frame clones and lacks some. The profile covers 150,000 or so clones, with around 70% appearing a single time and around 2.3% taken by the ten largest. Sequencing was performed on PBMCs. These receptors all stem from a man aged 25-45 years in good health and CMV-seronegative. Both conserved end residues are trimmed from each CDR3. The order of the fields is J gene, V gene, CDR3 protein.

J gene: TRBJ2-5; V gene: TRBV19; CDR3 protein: ASSITSQVAETQY
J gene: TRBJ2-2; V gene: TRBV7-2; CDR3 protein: ASSFSGGAFLGELF
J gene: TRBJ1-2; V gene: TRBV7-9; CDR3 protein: ASSLVAKFGANYGYT
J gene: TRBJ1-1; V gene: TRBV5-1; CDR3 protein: ASSLDTEAF
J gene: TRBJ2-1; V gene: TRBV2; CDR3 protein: ASSGLFYNEQF
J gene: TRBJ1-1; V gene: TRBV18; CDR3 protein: ASSPETGGMNTEAF
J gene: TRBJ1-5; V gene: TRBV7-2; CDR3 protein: ASSLDRANQPQH
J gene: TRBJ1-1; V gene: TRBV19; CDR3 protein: ATQKTGTNTEAF
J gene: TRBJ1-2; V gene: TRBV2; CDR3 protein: ASSTGAPTNYGYT
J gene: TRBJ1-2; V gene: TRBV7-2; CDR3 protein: ASSFTTIGGYP
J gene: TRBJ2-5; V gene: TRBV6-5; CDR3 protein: ASSPSGGAQETQY
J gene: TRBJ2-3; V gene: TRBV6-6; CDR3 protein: ASRTPGTSSDTQY
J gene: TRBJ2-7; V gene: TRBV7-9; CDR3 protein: ASSLVAYEQY
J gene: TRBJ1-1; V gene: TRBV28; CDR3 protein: ASSHDSEAF
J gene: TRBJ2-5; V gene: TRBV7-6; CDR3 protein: ASSSGSRDRGETQY
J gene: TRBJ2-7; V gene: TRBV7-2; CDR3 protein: ASSRNRGRTYEQY
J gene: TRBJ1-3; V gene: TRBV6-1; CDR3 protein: ASSSAFDSGNTIY
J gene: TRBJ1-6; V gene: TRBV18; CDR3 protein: ASSPDSSYNSPLH
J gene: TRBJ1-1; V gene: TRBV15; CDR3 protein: ATSRDRGASGTEAF
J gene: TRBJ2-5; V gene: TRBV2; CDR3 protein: ASRTSGGRETQY
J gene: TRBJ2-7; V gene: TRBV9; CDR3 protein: ASSPGQGWYEQY
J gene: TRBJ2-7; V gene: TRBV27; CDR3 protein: ASSFHRTTYEQY
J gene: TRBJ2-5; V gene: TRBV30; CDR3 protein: AWEETSGGETQY
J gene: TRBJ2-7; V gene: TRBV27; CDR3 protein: ASSTDRGLNSYEQY
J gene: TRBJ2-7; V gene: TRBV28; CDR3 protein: ASSFGENRYEQY
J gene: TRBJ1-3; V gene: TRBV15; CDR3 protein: ATSRDMWTDGGAIY
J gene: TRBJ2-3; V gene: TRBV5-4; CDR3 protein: ASSLPGGFGTDTQY
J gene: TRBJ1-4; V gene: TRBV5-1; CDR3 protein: ASSWGGSNEKLF
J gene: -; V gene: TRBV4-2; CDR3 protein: ASSQGGGYYEQY
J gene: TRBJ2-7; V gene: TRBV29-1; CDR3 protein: SVRSTPEQY